This T cell receptor beta chain emerged from a study of blood T cell repertoires in COVID-19. Overall study: PBMCs, B-cell-depleted T cells, or T cells provided the cDNA or gDNA that made up the material.

Clones were read by immunoSEQ multiplex PCR, and TCRdb kept only the in-frame ones, dropping some. The table records over 55,000 clones, roughly 80% of them present only once. Participants' own reports of clinical history determined their cohort assignment. This clone appeared a few times. The V end lost 5 bases, the J end lost 6 bases, and 11 bases lay between the germline ends. Germline values: CDR1 MNHEY, CDR2 SMNVEV (reference sequence). This CDR3 contains 13 residues. This rearrangement joins TRBV27 to TRBJ2-1; the D gene is possibly TRBD2 (6 bases). This sequence originates from a woman in her thirties or forties with acute COVID-19. Input material: PBMCs or T cells enriched from blood (not recorded which). DNA of the CDR3: TGTGCCAGCAGTGGAGGGGTAGGCAATGAGCAGTTCTTC. This translates into CASSGGVGNEQFF.